This paragraph reports one T cell receptor (beta chain). Trimming took 4 bases from V and 2 from J, leaving 14 bases between them. In germline, CDR1 is WSHSY, CDR2 SAAADI. This CDR3 region has 16 residues. These data originate in a study of blood T cell repertoires in COVID-19. At the level of the study: Spain, Italy and the United States supplied samples that represented acute and convalescent COVID-19. Sources were T cells, B-cell-depleted T cells, or PBMCs; the material itself was cDNA or gDNA.

Original processing notes: By means of reference gene primer amplification, nucleated cell counts were estimated. Only in-frame clones appear in the TCRdb table, and some are missing; sequencing was by immunoSEQ multiplex PCR. V and J calls and clone size come straight from that table; D and trimming were deduced from the DNA. The sample includes 200,000 or so clones, just under 85% of them seen just once. Sequenced sample: peripheral blood. This TCR came from a woman in her seventies with active or convalescent COVID-19. The chain employs TRBV10-2 and TRBJ2-2, with D perhaps matching TRBD1 (6 bases). The CDR3 coding sequence is TGCGCCAGCAGTGTGGGGACACTAATAAACACCGGGGAGCTGTTTTTT. The encoded protein is CASSVGTLINTGELFF.